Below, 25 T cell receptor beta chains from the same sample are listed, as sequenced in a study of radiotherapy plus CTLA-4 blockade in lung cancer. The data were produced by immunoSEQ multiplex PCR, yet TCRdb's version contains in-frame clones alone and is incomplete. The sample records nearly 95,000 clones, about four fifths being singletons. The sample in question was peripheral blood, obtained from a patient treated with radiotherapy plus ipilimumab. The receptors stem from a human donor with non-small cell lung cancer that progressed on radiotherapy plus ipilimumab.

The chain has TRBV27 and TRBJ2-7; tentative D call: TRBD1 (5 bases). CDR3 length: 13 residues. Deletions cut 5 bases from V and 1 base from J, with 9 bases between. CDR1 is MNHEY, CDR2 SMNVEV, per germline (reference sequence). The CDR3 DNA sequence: TGTGCCAGCAGTCTCCGACAGTCCTACGAGCAGTACTTC. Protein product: CASSLRQSYEQYF.

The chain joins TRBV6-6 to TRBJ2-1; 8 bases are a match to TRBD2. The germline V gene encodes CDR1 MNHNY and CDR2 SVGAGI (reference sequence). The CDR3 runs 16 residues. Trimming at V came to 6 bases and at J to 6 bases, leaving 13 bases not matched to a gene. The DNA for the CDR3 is TGTGCCAGCAGAGAACAACTAGCGGAGGGCCGCAATGAGCAGTTCTTC. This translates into CASREQLAEGRNEQFF.

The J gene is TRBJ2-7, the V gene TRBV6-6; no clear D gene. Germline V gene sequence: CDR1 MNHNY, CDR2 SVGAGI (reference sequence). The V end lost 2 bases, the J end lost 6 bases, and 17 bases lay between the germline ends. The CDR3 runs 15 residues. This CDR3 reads CASSYAPPLVCEQYV. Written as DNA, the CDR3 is TGTGCCAGCAGTTACGCCCCGCCTCTGGTGTGCGAGCAGTACGTC.

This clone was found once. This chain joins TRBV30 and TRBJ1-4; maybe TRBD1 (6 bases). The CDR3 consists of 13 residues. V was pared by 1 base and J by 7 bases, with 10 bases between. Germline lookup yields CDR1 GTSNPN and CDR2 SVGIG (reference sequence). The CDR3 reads CAWSEQGSEKLFF. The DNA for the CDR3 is TGTGCCTGGAGTGAACAGGGAAGTGAAAAACTGTTTTTT.

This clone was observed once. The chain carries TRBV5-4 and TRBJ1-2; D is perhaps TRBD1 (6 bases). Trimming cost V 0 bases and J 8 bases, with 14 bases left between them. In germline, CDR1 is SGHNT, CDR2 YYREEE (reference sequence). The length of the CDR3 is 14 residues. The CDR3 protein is CASSLAGAARGYTF. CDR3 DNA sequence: TGTGCCAGCAGCTTGGCGGGGGCGGCGAGGGGCTACACCTTC.

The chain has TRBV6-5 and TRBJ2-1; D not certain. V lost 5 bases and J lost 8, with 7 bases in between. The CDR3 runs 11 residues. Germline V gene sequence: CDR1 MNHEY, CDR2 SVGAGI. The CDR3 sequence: CASSTLDEQFF. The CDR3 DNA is TGTGCCAGCAGTACCCTCGATGAGCAGTTCTTC.

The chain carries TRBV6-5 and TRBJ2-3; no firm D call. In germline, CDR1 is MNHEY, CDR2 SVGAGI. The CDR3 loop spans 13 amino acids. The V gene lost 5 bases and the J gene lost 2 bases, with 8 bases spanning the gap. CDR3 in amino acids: CASSRPATDTQYF. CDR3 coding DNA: TGTGCCAGCAGTCGACCAGCCACAGATACGCAGTATTTT.

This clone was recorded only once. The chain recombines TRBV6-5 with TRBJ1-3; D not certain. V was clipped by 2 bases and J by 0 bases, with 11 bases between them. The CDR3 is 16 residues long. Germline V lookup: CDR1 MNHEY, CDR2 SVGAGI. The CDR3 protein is CASSYTPASSGNTIYF. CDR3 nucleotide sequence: TGTGCCAGCAGTTACACGCCAGCGAGCTCTGGAAACACCATATATTTT.

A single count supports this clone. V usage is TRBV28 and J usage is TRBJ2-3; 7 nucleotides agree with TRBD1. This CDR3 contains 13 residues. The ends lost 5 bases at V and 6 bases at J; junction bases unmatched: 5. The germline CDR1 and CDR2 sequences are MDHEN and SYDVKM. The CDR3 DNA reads TGTGCCAGCAGTCCCCCGGACAGGGATACGCAGTATTTT. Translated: CASSPPDRDTQYF.

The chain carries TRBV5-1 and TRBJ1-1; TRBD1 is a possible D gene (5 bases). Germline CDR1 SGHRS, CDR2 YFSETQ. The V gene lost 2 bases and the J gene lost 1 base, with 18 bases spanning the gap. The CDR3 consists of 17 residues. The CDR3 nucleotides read TGCGCCAGCAGCTTACGTCCAGGGCAGAATGAGAACACTGAAGCTTTCTTT. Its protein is CASSLRPGQNENTEAFF.

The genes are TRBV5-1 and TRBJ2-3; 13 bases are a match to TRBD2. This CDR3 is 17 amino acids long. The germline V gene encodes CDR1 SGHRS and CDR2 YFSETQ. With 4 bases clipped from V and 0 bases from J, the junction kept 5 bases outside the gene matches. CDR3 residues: CASSPKGLAGSTDTQYF. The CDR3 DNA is TGCGCCAGCAGCCCGAAGGGACTAGCGGGAAGCACAGATACGCAGTATTTT.

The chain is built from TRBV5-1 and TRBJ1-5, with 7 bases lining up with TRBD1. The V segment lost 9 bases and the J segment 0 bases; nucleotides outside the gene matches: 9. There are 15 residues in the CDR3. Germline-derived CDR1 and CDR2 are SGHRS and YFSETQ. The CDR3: CAKRDSVYSNQPQHF. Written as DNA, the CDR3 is TGCGCCAAGAGGGACAGCGTTTATAGCAATCAGCCCCAGCATTTT.

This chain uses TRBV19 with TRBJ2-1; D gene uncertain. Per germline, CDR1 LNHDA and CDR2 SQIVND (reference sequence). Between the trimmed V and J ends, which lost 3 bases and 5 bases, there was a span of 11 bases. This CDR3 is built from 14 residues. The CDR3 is CASSIVQLNNEQFF. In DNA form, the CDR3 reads TGTGCCAGTAGTATTGTACAGCTTAACAATGAGCAGTTCTTC. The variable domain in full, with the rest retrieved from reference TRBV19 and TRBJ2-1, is DGGITQSPKYLFRKEGQNVTLSCEQNLNHDAMYWYRQDPGQGLRLIYYSQIVNDFQKGDIAEGYSVSREKKESFPLTVTSAQKNPTAFYLCASSIVQLNNEQFFGPGTRLTVL.

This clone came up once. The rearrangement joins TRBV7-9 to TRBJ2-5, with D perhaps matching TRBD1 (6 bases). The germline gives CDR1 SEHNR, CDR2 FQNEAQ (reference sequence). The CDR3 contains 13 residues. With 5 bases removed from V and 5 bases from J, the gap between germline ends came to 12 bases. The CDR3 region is CASSPGDEETQYF. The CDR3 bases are TGTGCCAGCAGCCCAGGGGATGAGGAGACCCAGTACTTC.

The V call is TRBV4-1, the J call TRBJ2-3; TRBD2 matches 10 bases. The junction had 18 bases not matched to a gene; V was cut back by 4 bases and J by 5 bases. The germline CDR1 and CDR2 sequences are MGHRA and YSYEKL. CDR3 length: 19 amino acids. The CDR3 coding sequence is TGCGCCAGCAGCCGTCGCGAAGGACTAGCGGTTACGTATGGAGATACGCAGTATTTT. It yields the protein CASSRREGLAVTYGDTQYF.

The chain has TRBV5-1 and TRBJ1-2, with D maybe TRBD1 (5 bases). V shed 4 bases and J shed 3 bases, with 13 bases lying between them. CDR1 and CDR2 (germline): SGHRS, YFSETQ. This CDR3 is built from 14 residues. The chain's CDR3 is CASSDGTGDYGYTF. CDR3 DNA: TGCGCCAGCAGCGACGGGACGGGTGACTATGGCTACACCTTC.

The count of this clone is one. The CDR3 region has the DNA TGTGCCAGCAGGAGGGATCCACAAGAGACCCAGTACTTC. It translates to CASRRDPQETQYF. V is TRBV2 and J is TRBJ2-5, with a possible D match to TRBD2 (5 bases). The CDR3 runs 13 residues. Germline V gene sequence: CDR1 SNHLY, CDR2 FYNNEI. V lost 6 bases, J lost 2 bases, and 10 bases lay in between.

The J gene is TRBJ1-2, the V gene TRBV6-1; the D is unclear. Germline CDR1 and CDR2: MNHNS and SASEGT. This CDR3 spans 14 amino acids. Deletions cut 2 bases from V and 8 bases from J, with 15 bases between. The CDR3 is CASSERVSGAGYTF. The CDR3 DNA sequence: TGTGCCAGCAGTGAAAGAGTTTCGGGCGCCGGCTACACCTTC.

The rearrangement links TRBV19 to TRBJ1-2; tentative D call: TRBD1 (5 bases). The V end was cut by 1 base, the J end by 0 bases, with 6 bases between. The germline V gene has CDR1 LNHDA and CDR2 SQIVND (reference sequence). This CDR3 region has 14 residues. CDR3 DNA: TGTGCCAGTAGTATAGCCAGGGCTAACTATGGCTACACCTTC. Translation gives CASSIARANYGYTF.

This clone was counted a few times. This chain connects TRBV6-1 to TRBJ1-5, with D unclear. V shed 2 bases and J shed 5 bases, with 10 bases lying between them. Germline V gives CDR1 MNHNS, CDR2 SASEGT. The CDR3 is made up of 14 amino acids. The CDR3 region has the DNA TGTGCCAGCAGTGAATCTGGTATGGATCAGCCCCAGCATTTT. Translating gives CASSESGMDQPQHF.

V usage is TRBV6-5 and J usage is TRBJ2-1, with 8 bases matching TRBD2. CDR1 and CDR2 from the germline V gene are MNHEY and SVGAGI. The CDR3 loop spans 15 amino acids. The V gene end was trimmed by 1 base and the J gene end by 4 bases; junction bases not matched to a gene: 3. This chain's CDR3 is CASSYLSGGYNEQFF. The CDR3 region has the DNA TGTGCCAGCAGTTACTTATCGGGAGGGTACAATGAGCAGTTCTTC.

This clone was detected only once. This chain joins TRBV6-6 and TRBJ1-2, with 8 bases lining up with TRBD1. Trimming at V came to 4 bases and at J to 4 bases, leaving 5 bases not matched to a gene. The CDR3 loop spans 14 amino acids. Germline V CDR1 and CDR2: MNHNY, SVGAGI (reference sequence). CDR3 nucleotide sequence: TGTGCCAGCAGTTCAGACAGGGGTTCCTATGGCTACACCTTC. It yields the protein CASSSDRGSYGYTF.

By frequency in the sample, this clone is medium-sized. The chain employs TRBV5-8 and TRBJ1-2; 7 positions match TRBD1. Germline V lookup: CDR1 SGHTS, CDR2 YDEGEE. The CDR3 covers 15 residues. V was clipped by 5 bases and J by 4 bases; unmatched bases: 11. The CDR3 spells CASSHRSTGFYGYTF. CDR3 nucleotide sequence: TGTGCCAGCAGTCATAGATCGACAGGGTTCTATGGCTACACCTTC.

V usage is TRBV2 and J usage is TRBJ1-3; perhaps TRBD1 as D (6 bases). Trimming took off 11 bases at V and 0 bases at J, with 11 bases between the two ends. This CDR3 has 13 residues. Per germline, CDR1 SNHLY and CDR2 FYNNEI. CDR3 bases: TGTGCCCACACAGGGTCCTCTGGAAACACCATATATTTT. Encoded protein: CAHTGSSGNTIYF.

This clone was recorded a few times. Here the CDR3 DNA reads TGTGCCAGCAGCGTAGGGACAGGGGAATCGGATGAGCAGTTCTTC. Its protein product is CASSVGTGESDEQFF. The chain joins TRBV9 to TRBJ2-1; TRBD1 matches at 9 bases. V shed 0 bases and J 8 bases; nucleotides not matched to a gene: 6. The CDR3 totals 15 residues. The germline gives CDR1 SGDLS, CDR2 YYNGEE.